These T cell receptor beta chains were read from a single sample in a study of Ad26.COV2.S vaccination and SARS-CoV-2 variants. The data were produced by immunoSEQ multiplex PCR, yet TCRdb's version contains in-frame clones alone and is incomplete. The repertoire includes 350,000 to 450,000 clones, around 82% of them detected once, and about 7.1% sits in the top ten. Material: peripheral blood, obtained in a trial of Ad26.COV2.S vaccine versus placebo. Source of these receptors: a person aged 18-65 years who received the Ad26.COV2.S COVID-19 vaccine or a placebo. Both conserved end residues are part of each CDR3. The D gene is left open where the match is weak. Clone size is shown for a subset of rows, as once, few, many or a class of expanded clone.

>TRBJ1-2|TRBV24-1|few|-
TGTGCCACCAGTGATTCAGGGAGGGAAGTTGGCTACACCTTC
CATSDSGREVGYTF
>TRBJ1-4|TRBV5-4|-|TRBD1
TGTGCCAGCGGGACAGGGGGGGGGAATGAAAAACTGTTTTTT
CASGTGGGNEKLFF
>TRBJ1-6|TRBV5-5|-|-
TGTGCCAGCAGCTTGGACAGGCGGGCCGGCTCCTATAATTCACCCCTCCACTTT
CASSLDRRAGSYNSPLHF
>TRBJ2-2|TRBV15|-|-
TGTGCCACCAGCAGAGATGGAGGGGCCGGGGAGCTGTTTTTT
CATSRDGGAGELFF
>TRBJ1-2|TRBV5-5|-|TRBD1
TGTGCCAGCAGCTTGGGGGACAGGGGGCCTTATGGCTACACCTTC
CASSLGDRGPYGYTF
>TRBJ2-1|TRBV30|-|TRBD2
TGTGCCTGGAGGGAGGGACTAGCGGGCTCCTACAATGAGCAGTTCTTC
CAWREGLAGSYNEQFF
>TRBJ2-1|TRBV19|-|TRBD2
TGTGCCAGTAGTATCCGGACTAGCGACAATGAGCAGTTCTTC
CASSIRTSDNEQFF
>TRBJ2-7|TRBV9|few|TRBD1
TGTGCCAGCAGCGTAGAGGGGGCGCCTCCCTACGAGCAGTACTTC
CASSVEGAPPYEQYF
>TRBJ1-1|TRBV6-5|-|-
TGTGCCAGCCACAAGAGGCAGGGGAGCCCTGAAGCTTTCTTT
CASHKRQGSPEAFF
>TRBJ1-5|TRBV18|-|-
TGTGCCAGCTCACCATTGGGCGGCAATCAGCCCCAGCATTTT
CASSPLGGNQPQHF
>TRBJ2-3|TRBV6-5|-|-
TGTGCCTGTCAGAGAGATTTTGGCACAGATACGCAGTATTTT
CACQRDFGTDTQYF
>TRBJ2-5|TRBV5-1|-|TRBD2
TGCGCCAGCAGCAAAACCAGACTAGCGGAACAAGAGACCCAGTACTTC
CASSKTRLAEQETQYF
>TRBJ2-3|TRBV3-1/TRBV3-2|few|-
TGTGCCAGCAGCCAAGATAAGTCGATTCGAATTGGAGATACGCAGTATTTT
CASSQDKSIRIGDTQYF
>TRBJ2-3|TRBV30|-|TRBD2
TGTGCCTGGAGTCTGACTAGCGGGAGTACAGATACGCAGTATTTT
CAWSLTSGSTDTQYF
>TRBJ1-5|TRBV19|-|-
TGTGCCAGTAGTATTTCGTTCGCCCGGACTAACAGGGGCAATCAGCCCCAGCATTTT
CASSISFARTNRGNQPQHF